This TCR beta chain was profiled in a study of beta chain features in type 1 diabetes. Isolated RNA was reverse transcribed in full, so expressed TCRB transcripts were sequenced. Generated by immunoSEQ multiplex PCR, the TCRdb table keeps only in-frame clones and is missing some. The data contain around 690,000 clones, around 12% of them singletons. Every single donor gave one heparinised blood draw, and these averaged approximately 120 mL. CD4+ naive, central memory, regulatory and stem cell-like memory subsets were isolated by sorting on CD45RO/CCR7/CD25/CD127/CD95/CD27. The CDR3 loop spans 16 amino acids. Per germline, CDR1 LGHNA and CDR2 YSLEER. After removal of 0 bases from V and 3 bases from J, the junction contained 0 bases not matched to a gene. This clone showed up just a few times. Its antigen is as yet unknown. Study-level points and caveats: Across all four CD4+ subsets, people with type 1 diabetes showed modestly shorter TCRB CDR3s. Across patients, naive, central memory and Treg TCRB repertoires exhibited apparently greater similarity than was observed across healthy donors.

This chain joins TRBV4-3 and TRBJ2-1, with 12 bases identical to TRBD2. The source material was naive CD4+ T cells from blood. The source of this sequence is a man aged 25 to 40 with type 1 diabetes. CDR3 protein: CASSQEGLAGYNEQFF. For the CDR3, the DNA is TGCGCCAGCAGCCAAGAGGGACTAGCGGGCTACAATGAGCAGTTCTTC.